The clone carrying this TCR beta chain was seen only once. What it recognizes is unknown. The record originates from a study of tissue T cells after allogeneic stem cell transplantation. About the study: Enrolled prospectively were adult allogeneic hematopoietic cell transplant recipients whose graft-versus-host disease was steroid-refractory. Overall study results and limits: Alloreactivity or antigen specificity of tissue TCRs was not determined; some clones might be host cells. TCR repertoires tracked anatomic similarity, regardless of disease or transplant status. In patients and mice, blood and spleen missed much of tissue repertoire.

The repertoire was sequenced with immunoSEQ multiplex PCR; TCRdb's copy has only in-frame clones and lacks some. Of tens of thousands of clones listed, 80% to 95% are singletons. The germline V gene has CDR1 SGHTA and CDR2 FQGNSA. The CDR3 runs to 15 residues. The V end was cut by 7 bases, the J end by 4 bases, with 17 bases between. Here the sequenced sample was blood, taken before transplantation. The V gene is TRBV7-2, the J gene TRBJ1-3, with D tentatively TRBD1 (6 bases). The source of this sequence is a woman aged 35-70 years who later had graft-versus-host disease after an allogeneic stem cell transplant. The CDR3 DNA is TGTGCCAGCACACCGTGGGGGGCATCAGGAAACACCATATATTTT. Translation: CASTPWGASGNTIYF. The full variable domain, rest sourced from reference TRBV7-2 and TRBJ1-3, is GAGVSQSPSNKVTEKGKDVELRCDPISGHTALYWYRQSLGQGLEFLIYFQGNSAPDKSGLPSDRFSAERTGGSVSTLTIQRTQQEDSAVYLCASTPWGASGNTIYFGEGSWLTVV.